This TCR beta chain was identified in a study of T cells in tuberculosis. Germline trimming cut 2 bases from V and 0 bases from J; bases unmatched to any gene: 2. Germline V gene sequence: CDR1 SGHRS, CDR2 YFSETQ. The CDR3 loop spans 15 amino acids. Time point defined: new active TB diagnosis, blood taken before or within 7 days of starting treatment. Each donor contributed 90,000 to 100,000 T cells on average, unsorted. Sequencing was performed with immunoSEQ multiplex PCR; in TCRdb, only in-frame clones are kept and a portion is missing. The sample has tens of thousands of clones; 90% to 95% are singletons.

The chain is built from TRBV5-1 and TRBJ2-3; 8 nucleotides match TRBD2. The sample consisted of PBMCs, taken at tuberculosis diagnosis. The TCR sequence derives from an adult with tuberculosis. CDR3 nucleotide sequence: TGCGCCAGCAGCTTACTAGCGGTTAGCACAGATACGCAGTATTTT. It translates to CASSLLAVSTDTQYF.